This T cell receptor (beta chain) appears in the sequencing data of a study of T cell changes during pregnancy in multiple sclerosis. This table comes from immunoSEQ multiplex PCR, and its TCRdb copy is limited to in-frame clones, with some not included. This table holds about 110,000 clones, roughly 92% found once. This specimen was peripheral blood, taken after pregnancy. This TCR was sampled from a female donor with multiple sclerosis, enrolled in a pregnancy study.

The CDR3 sequence is CASSPTLAGAYEQYF. CDR3 nucleotides: TGTGCCAGCAGTCCAACACTAGCGGGGGCCTACGAGCAGTACTTC. This chain uses TRBV27 with TRBJ2-7; 11 bases fit TRBD2. CDR3 length equals 15 residues. V lost 5 bases to trimming and J lost 2 bases; unmatched junction nucleotides: 5. Germline assignment: CDR1 MNHEY and CDR2 SMNVEV (reference sequence).